A selection of T cell receptor beta chains follows, all from one sample in a study of shared clonotypes between healthy human individuals. Sequenced by immunoSEQ multiplex PCR; TCRdb stores in-frame clones only, minus some. The sample holds about 1 million clones, about 77% seen once. The source material was memory CD4+ T cells sorted from blood. Source of these receptors: a man between 18 and 35 years old in good health. The conserved cysteine and the conserved F or W are not part of the CDR3 here. A D gene is named only where the DNA matches it firmly.

v_gene	d_gene	j_gene	CDR3aa
TRBV10-3	TRBD1	TRBJ1-5	ATGTGPNQPQH
TRBV6-1	NA	TRBJ1-3	ASSEGPYSGNTIY
TRBV5-1	NA	TRBJ2-1	ASSLVPYNEQF
TRBV19	TRBD1	TRBJ2-1	ASSSWDRSNEQF
TRBV20-1	NA	TRBJ2-5	SARGQETQY
TRBV28	NA	TRBJ2-7	ASSLEVPYEQY
TRBV1	NA	TRBJ2-1	TSSQIVPGLALYNEQF
TRBV10-3	TRBD2	TRBJ2-1	AISDLYGTSENTGQF
TRBV9	NA	TRBJ2-2	ASSPVLDGELF
TRBV5-4	NA	TRBJ1-2	ASSINYEGGYT
TRBV29-1	NA	TRBJ1-1	SVEANQGISTEAF
TRBV2	NA	TRBJ2-3	ASRQGSSTDTQY
TRBV5-1	TRBD2	TRBJ2-1	ASSSFFLAGGVNEQF
TRBV10-3	NA	TRBJ2-2	AISDGSTGELF